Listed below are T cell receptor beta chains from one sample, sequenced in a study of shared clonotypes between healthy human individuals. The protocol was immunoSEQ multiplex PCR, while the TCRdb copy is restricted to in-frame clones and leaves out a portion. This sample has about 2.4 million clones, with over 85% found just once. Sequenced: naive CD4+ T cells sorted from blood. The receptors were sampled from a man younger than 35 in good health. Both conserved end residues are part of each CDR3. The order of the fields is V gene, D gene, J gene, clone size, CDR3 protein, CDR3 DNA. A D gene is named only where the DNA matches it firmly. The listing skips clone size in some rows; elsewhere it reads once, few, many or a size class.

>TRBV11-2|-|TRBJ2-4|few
CASSLGAVAKNIQYF
TGTGCCAGCAGCTTAGGAGCGGTAGCCAAAAACATTCAGTACTTC
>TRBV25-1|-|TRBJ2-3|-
CASAELAYRTDTQYF
TGTGCCAGCGCAGAGCTAGCGTACCGCACAGATACGCAGTATTTT
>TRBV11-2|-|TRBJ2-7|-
CASSLGPGPYEQYF
TGTGCCAGCAGCTTAGGACCTGGTCCCTACGAGCAGTACTTC
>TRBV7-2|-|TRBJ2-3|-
CASSLIGGTDTQYF
TGTGCCAGCAGCTTAATCGGGGGAACAGATACGCAGTATTTT
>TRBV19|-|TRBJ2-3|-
CASSKREQGTDTQYF
TGTGCCAGTAGTAAAAGGGAACAGGGTACAGATACGCAGTATTTT
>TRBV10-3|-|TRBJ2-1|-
CAISADSGSYNEQFF
TGTGCCATCAGTGCCGACAGTGGCTCCTACAATGAGCAGTTCTTC
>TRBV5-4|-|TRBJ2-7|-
CASRSRDTPYEQYF
TGTGCCAGCAGAAGCCGGGACACCCCCTACGAGCAGTACTTC
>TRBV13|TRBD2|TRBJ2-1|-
CASSRTSGRMGLGNEQFF
TGTGCCAGCAGCCGGACTAGCGGGAGGATGGGGTTGGGCAATGAGCAGTTCTTC
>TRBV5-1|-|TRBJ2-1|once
CASSALQGGYNEQFF
TGCGCCAGCAGCGCCTTGCAGGGGGGTTACAATGAGCAGTTCTTC
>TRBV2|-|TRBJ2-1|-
CASSDPANNEQFF
TGTGCCAGCAGTGATCCGGCTAACAATGAGCAGTTCTTC
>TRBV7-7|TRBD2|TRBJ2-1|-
CASSPGLAGDRQFF
TGTGCTAGCAGCCCCGGACTAGCGGGAGATAGGCAGTTCTTC
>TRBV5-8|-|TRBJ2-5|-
CASSLGGSQETQYF
TGTGCCAGCAGTTTAGGGGGGAGTCAAGAGACCCAGTACTTC
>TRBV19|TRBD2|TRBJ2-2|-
CASSIPSGGSTGELFF
TGTGCCAGTAGTATCCCTAGCGGGGGGTCCACCGGGGAGCTGTTTTTT
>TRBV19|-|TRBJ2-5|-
CASSLNGETQYF
TGTGCCAGTAGCCTAAACGGGGAGACCCAGTACTTC
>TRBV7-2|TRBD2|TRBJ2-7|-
CASSLARTSSSYEQYF
TGTGCCAGCAGCTTAGCGCGGACTAGTTCCTCCTACGAGCAGTACTTC
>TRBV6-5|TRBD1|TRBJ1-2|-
CASTSEGTGVYGYTF
TGTGCCAGCACCTCGGAGGGGACAGGCGTCTATGGCTACACCTTC
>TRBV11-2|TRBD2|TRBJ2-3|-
CASSSPGGNRDTQYF
TGTGCCAGCAGCTCCCCGGGAGGGAATCGGGATACGCAGTATTTT
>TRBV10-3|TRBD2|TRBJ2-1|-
CAISESILGLAGSNEQFF
TGTGCCATCAGTGAGTCAATATTGGGGCTAGCGGGAAGCAATGAGCAGTTCTTC
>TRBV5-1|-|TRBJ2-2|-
CASSLAGENTGELFF
TGCGCCAGCAGCTTGGCCGGAGAAAACACCGGGGAGCTGTTTTTT
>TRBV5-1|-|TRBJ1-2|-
CASSSGREYGYTF
TGCGCCAGCAGCTCGGGACGGGAATATGGCTACACCTTC
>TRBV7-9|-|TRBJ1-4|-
CASSLVRSTNEKLFF
TGTGCCAGCAGCTTAGTGAGGTCAACTAATGAAAAACTGTTTTTT
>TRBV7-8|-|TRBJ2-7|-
CASSLGQPGSGPTYEQYF
TGTGCCAGCAGCTTAGGACAGCCGGGGAGCGGGCCTACCTACGAGCAGTACTTC
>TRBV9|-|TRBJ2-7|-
CASSVGPGGRERDEQYF
TGTGCCAGCAGCGTAGGTCCTGGCGGCAGGGAAAGAGACGAGCAGTACTTC
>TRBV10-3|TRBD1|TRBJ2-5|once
CAISARTGEETQYF
TGTGCCATCAGTGCCCGGACAGGGGAAGAGACCCAGTACTTC
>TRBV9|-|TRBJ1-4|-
CASSVGPIEKLFF
TGTGCCAGCAGCGTAGGCCCCATAGAAAAACTGTTTTTT
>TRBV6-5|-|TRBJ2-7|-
CASSSATSPYEQYF
TGTGCCAGCAGTTCCGCTACGAGTCCCTACGAGCAGTACTTC
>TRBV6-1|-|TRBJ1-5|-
CASTWGLGQPQHF
TGTGCCAGTACTTGGGGTCTGGGTCAGCCCCAGCATTTT
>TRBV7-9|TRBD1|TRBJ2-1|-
CASSSGQPDPYNEQFF
TGTGCCAGCAGCTCGGGACAGCCGGACCCTTACAATGAGCAGTTCTTC
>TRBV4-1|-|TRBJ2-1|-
CASSQEAVAAYNEQFF
TGCGCCAGCAGCCAAGAGGCGGTAGCGGCCTACAATGAGCAGTTCTTC
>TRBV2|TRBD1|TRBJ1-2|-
CASKDRVIFGYTF
TGTGCCAGCAAGGACAGGGTTATCTTTGGCTACACCTTC
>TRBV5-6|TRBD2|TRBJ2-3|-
CASSLWPSGGAADTQYF
TGTGCCAGCAGCTTGTGGCCTAGCGGGGGGGCCGCAGATACGCAGTATTTT
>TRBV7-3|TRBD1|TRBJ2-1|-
CASSVRSGGAQFF
TGTGCCAGCAGCGTGAGGTCAGGGGGCGCGCAGTTCTTC
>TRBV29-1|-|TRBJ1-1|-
CSGQHTMNTEAFF
TGCAGCGGCCAGCACACCATGAACACTGAAGCTTTCTTT
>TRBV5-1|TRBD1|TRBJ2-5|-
CASSLAGTVQETQYF
TGCGCCAGCAGCTTGGCGGGGACAGTCCAAGAGACCCAGTACTTC
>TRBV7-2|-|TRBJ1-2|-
CASSLTENYGYTF
TGTGCCAGCAGCTTAACGGAAAACTATGGCTACACCTTC
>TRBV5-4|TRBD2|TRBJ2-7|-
CASSLGGLAGYEQYF
TGTGCCAGCAGCTTGGGTGGACTAGCGGGTTACGAGCAGTACTTC